Presented here are 7 T cell receptor beta chains from one specimen sequenced in a study of control samples from healthy donors and cancer patients. Clones were read by immunoSEQ multiplex PCR, and TCRdb kept only the in-frame ones, dropping some. The data show about 100,000 clones, 92% seen once. Sequences were obtained from blood. These receptors were collected from a young woman in good health.

V usage is TRBV18 and J usage is TRBJ1-1, with a weak D call TRBD1 (5 bases). Trimming shortened V by 2 bases and J by 0 bases, and 13 bases separated the two germline ends. The CDR3 totals 16 residues. The germline V gene encodes CDR1 KGHSH and CDR2 LQKENI. The CDR3 loop reads CASSPRDLPMNTEAFF. DNA of the CDR3: TGTGCCAGCTCACCAAGGGACCTACCTATGAACACTGAAGCTTTCTTT.

The chain combines TRBV28 with TRBJ1-6, with 7 bases lining up with TRBD1. This CDR3 has 15 residues. Germline values: CDR1 MDHEN, CDR2 SYDVKM. Losses at the gene ends were 4 bases for V and 6 bases for J; bases not matched to a gene: 6. CDR3 coding DNA: TGTGCCAGCAGTTCTCTGACAGGGAGTAATTCACCCCTCCACTTT. Its translation is CASSSLTGSNSPLHF.

J is TRBJ1-2 and V is TRBV12-3 or TRBV12-4, with D tentatively TRBD1 (6 bases). V lost 5 bases and J lost 4, with 11 bases in between. The CDR3 runs to 13 residues. CDR3 DNA: TGTGCCAGCAGTCCACAGGGACGCTATGGCTACACCTTC. Its translation is CASSPQGRYGYTF.

This clone was seen just once. The chain is built from TRBV6-5 and TRBJ1-2, with D perhaps TRBD1 (5 bases). The CDR3 spans 15 residues. The germline gives CDR1 MNHEY, CDR2 SVGAGI. The V and J ends lost 0 bases and 5 bases respectively, with 13 bases between them. CDR3 sequence reads: CASSYSPSGGYGYTF. CDR3 nucleotides: TGTGCCAGCAGTTACTCTCCGTCTGGGGGGTATGGCTACACCTTC.

V is TRBV15 and J is TRBJ2-6, with D uncertain. The V end lost 4 bases, the J end lost 1 base, and 17 bases lay between the germline ends. The CDR3 is 18 amino acids. Germline CDR1 LNHNV, CDR2 YYDKDF (reference sequence). DNA of the CDR3: TGTGCCACCAGCAACCCGACGGAAGGTACTTCTGGGGCCAACGTCCTGACTTTC. Translating it yields CATSNPTEGTSGANVLTF.

A note on this clone: The junction and the germline gene differ at one end; a read error may be behind it. The chain recombines TRBV6-1 with TRBJ2-7, with no clear D. The length of the CDR3 is 14 residues. The V gene's germline CDR1 is MNHNS and CDR2 SASEGT. The CDR3: CASSEATEPDEQYF. The CDR3 nucleotides read TGTGCCAGCAGTGAAGCGACGGAGCCGGACGAGCAATACTTC.

The rearrangement links TRBV3-1 (or the pseudogene TRBV3-2) to TRBJ1-1, with a weak D call TRBD1 (5 bases). The CDR3 covers 14 residues. The V gene's germline CDR1 is LGHDT and CDR2 YNNKEL (reference sequence). The V end was cut by 4 bases, the J end by 11 bases, with 20 bases between. The CDR3 coding sequence is TGTGCCAGCAGCCCGACGACAGCGCCCGATAGGGCTTTCTTT. Protein: CASSPTTAPDRAFF.